The 15 T cell receptor beta chains presented below share a single source sample, sequenced in a study of identical twins. MiXCR, run by TCRdb on the 5' RACE reads, gives a single entry per CDR3 protein. The repertoire has 450,000 or so distinct CDR3 sequences, 14% of them found once; the top ten carry around 0.52%. The sample was also linked to a second study, of yellow fever vaccine responses in identical twins.

Sequences were obtained from CD4+ T cells sorted from blood. These receptors came from a woman aged 18 to 35 in good health.

There are a few counts of this clonotype. The chain joins TRBV12-3 or TRBV12-4 to TRBJ2-3; TRBD2 matches at 10 bases. J gave up 2 bases and V 5 bases, and 7 bases lay outside the gene matches. The CDR3 is 16 residues long. CDR3 DNA sequence: TGTGCCAGCAGTCTCAATCTAGCGGGAGCCACAGATACGCAGTATTTT. Residues: CASSLNLAGATDTQYF.

The gene calls are TRBV28 and TRBJ2-5; D assignment may be TRBD1 or TRBD2 (5 bases each). Germline values: CDR1 MDHEN, CDR2 SYDVKM. CDR3 size: 14 residues. Trimming stripped 3 bases from V and 4 bases from J, with 12 bases between. CDR3 DNA: TGTGCCAGCAGTTTCCTCGGGGCCCGAGAGACCCAGTACTTC. It translates to CASSFLGARETQYF.

This clonotype was seen repeatedly, ten times or more. The CDR3 reads CASSQGGSGNTIYF. CDR3 DNA sequence: TGTGCCAGCAGCCAAGGTGGCAGCGGAAACACCATATATTTT. The rearrangement uses TRBV3-1 and TRBJ1-3; D gene uncertain. V gave up 1 base and J gave up 4 bases, with 8 bases separating them. Looked up from germline, CDR1 is LGHDT and CDR2 is YNNKEL (reference sequence). This CDR3 contains 14 residues.

This clonotype was picked up many times. The V and J genes are TRBV14 and TRBJ2-3; D is possibly TRBD2 (6 bases). Germline V lookup: CDR1 SGHDN, CDR2 FVKESK. This CDR3 region has 13 residues. V shed 4 bases and J shed 2 bases, with 7 bases lying between them. The CDR3 DNA reads as TGTGCCAGCAGCCGGGGACTCACAGATACGCAGTATTTT. It specifies CASSRGLTDTQYF.

This clonotype was counted many times. V usage is TRBV7-9 and J usage is TRBJ1-6; D is unclear. CDR1 and CDR2 from the germline V gene are SEHNR and FQNEAQ (reference sequence). V dropped 2 bases and J dropped 11 bases, with 7 bases sitting between them. The CDR3 has 12 residues. CDR3: CASSLNRAPLHF. CDR3 coding DNA: TGTGCCAGCAGCTTAAATCGGGCACCCCTCCACTTT.

This clonotype has more than one count but fewer than ten. The rearrangement links TRBV23-1 to TRBJ2-5; 8 bases match TRBD2. TRBV23-1 is classed as an ORF, of uncertain function. The CDR3 runs to 17 residues. V shed 4 bases, J shed 0 bases, and the junction held 10 bases outside the gene matches. This CDR3 reads CASSPPGGAEYQETQYF. The CDR3 coding sequence is TGCGCCAGCAGTCCCCCCGGGGGGGCCGAGTACCAAGAGACCCAGTACTTC.

The chain carries TRBV4-2 and TRBJ2-1; D possibly uses TRBD1 or TRBD2 (6 bases each). CDR1 is LGHNA, CDR2 YNFKEQ, per germline. V dropped 2 bases and J dropped 6 bases, with 14 bases sitting between them. The CDR3 runs 15 residues. This CDR3 reads CASSQLGEDSNEQFF. The CDR3 coding sequence is TGTGCCAGCAGCCAACTGGGGGAGGACAGCAATGAGCAGTTCTTC.

This clonotype appeared a few times. The chain links TRBV15 to TRBJ2-1; 13 bases line up with TRBD2. Unmatched junction bases numbered 3, after V lost 3 bases and J lost 4 bases. Germline CDR1 reads LNHNV; CDR2 reads YYDKDF (reference sequence). This CDR3 is 16 amino acids long. CDR3 amino acids: CATSSGTSGAYNEQFF. The CDR3 DNA follows: TGTGCCACCAGCAGTGGGACTAGCGGGGCTTACAATGAGCAGTTCTTC.

This clonotype was observed a handful of times. This chain connects TRBV10-3 to TRBJ2-2; either TRBD1 or TRBD2 may supply D (6 bases each). The CDR3 has 17 amino acids. The germline V gene encodes CDR1 ENHRY and CDR2 SYGVKD. V was clipped by 6 bases and J by 4 bases, with 21 bases between them. The CDR3: CAIRGFGGASGTGELFF. Here the CDR3 DNA reads TGTGCCATCAGGGGATTCGGGGGCGCGAGCGGCACCGGGGAGCTGTTTTTT.

In its sample, this clonotype was seen a few times. The genes are TRBV5-6 and TRBJ2-1; no reliable D call. Trimming took 3 bases from V and 9 from J, leaving 25 bases between them. Germline CDR1 SGHDT, CDR2 YYEEEE. The CDR3 is 17 residues long. The CDR3, as DNA: TGTGCCAGCAGCTCTACTCCATCACCCGGGCCGCCCTTTGAGCAGTTCTTC. It codes for CASSSTPSPGPPFEQFF.

This clonotype is a singleton in its sample. V gene TRBV27 combines with J gene TRBJ1-1; D may be TRBD1 (6 bases). V gave up 4 bases and J gave up 1 base, with 13 bases separating them. This CDR3 region has 15 residues. Germline-derived CDR1 and CDR2 are MNHEY and SMNVEV (reference sequence). Here the CDR3 reads CASSSRQASNTEAFF. The CDR3 DNA is TGTGCCAGCAGTTCTCGACAGGCCTCGAACACTGAAGCTTTCTTT.

In this sample, this clonotype turned up a few times. The V gene is TRBV24-1, the J gene TRBJ2-1; 11 nucleotides align to TRBD2. Per the germline V gene, CDR1 is KGHDR and CDR2 is SFDVKD. V was clipped by 7 bases and J by 7 bases; unmatched bases: 8. This CDR3 region has 15 residues. The CDR3 sequence is CATSEEVAGGNEQFF. CDR3 sequence (DNA): TGTGCCACCAGCGAGGAGGTAGCGGGAGGGAATGAGCAGTTCTTC.

CDR3 DNA sequence: TGTGCCATCAGTGAGTCGATTGCCAGGAGCGCGAACACCGGGGAGCTGTTTTTT. Protein: CAISESIARSANTGELFF. The gene calls are TRBV10-3 and TRBJ2-2; D not resolved. Between the trimmed V and J ends, which lost 0 bases and 0 bases, there was a span of 14 bases. CDR3 size: 18 residues. CDR1 and CDR2 from the germline V gene are ENHRY and SYGVKD.

This clonotype has more than one count but fewer than ten. The rearrangement uses TRBV10-3 and TRBJ2-2, with 12 positions matching TRBD2. With 9 bases clipped from V and 3 bases from J, the junction kept 8 bases outside the gene matches. The CDR3 sequence is 16 residues long. Germline assignment: CDR1 ENHRY and CDR2 SYGVKD. In DNA, the CDR3 is TGTGCCATTATGGCTAGCGGGAGGGTTGACACCGGGGAGCTGTTTTTT. Translation gives CAIMASGRVDTGELFF.

The table lists this clonotype with a few counts. The rearrangement joins TRBV7-2 to TRBJ2-4, with D unresolved. The CDR3 spans 17 residues. The germline V and J ends were trimmed by 5 bases and 1 base, with 18 bases remaining between them. CDR1 SGHTA and CDR2 FQGNSA come from the germline V gene. DNA of the CDR3: TGTGCCAGCAGCCTCAAGCCCGGCCTCTTGGCCAAAAACATTCAGTACTTC. Its translation is CASSLKPGLLAKNIQYF.